Listed here are 18 T cell receptor beta chains from one sample, sequenced in a study of spatial heterogeneity in lung cancer. TCRdb used MiXCR to reprocess the 5' RACE reads, holding one entry per CDR3 protein. The sample records some 44,000 distinct CDR3 sequences, roughly 13% being singletons. Time point denoted: sample taken at primary tumor resection. The authors sequenced whole RNA from tumor, nontumor lung or frozen PBMC without sorting. Specimen: PBMCs, collected at surgery. Receptor source: a male donor with early-stage non-small cell lung cancer.

The CDR3 DNA follows: TGTGCCAGCACCCATGGGGTTAGGAATGAAAAACTGTTTTTT. It codes for CASTHGVRNEKLFF. The chain is built from TRBV6-6 and TRBJ1-4, with D uncertain. V was shortened by 7 bases and J by 5 bases, with 14 bases between the two germline ends. The CDR3 spans 14 residues. The V gene's germline CDR1 is MNHNY and CDR2 SVGAGI (reference sequence).

This clonotype occurred a few times. The chain uses TRBV20-1 and TRBJ1-2; no clear D gene. Trimming pared 7 bases from V and 0 bases from J, leaving 6 bases between. Germline V lookup: CDR1 DFQATT, CDR2 SNEGSKA (reference sequence). This CDR3 is 11 amino acids long. The CDR3 DNA reads TGCAGTGGCGAAGCTAACTATGGCTACACCTTC. Protein: CSGEANYGYTF.

The CDR3 sequence: CSARRGMNTEAFF. The CDR3 DNA is TGCAGCGCACGGAGGGGGATGAACACTGAAGCTTTCTTT. The V gene is TRBV20-1, the J gene TRBJ1-1; possibly TRBD1 for D (6 bases). Per the germline V gene, CDR1 is DFQATT and CDR2 is SNEGSKA (reference sequence). CDR3 length equals 13 residues.

This clonotype has ten or more counts. The V and J genes are TRBV13 and TRBJ2-1, with 7 bases matching TRBD1. CDR1 is PRHDT and CDR2 is FYEKMQ in the germline V gene (reference sequence). V trimming: 4 bases; J trimming: 7 bases; junction bases outside the gene matches: 10. CDR3 size: 15 residues. As DNA, the CDR3 is TGTGCCAGCAGCTACTACAGGGGTCTAGGGAATGAGCAGTTCTTC. This encodes CASSYYRGLGNEQFF.

J is TRBJ2-3 and V is TRBV9; D gene uncertain. V dropped 0 bases and J dropped 3 bases, with 8 bases sitting between them. The CDR3 extends over 14 amino acids. Germline V CDR1 and CDR2: SGDLS, YYNGEE. The CDR3 DNA sequence: TGTGCCAGCAGCGTAGAGTGGCGGACAGATACGCAGTATTTT. This codes for CASSVEWRTDTQYF.

With regard to this clonotype: One end of the junction varies from germline; a read error may be responsible. The chain combines TRBV6-1 with TRBJ2-5; possibly TRBD2 for D (6 bases). Per germline, CDR1 MNHNS and CDR2 SASEGT. The CDR3 contains 14 residues. The CDR3 bases are TGTGCCAGCAGTGCGACTAGTGGTTGGGAGACCCGGTACTTC. It translates to CASSATSGWETRYF.

This clonotype was counted many times. The chain carries TRBV5-1 and TRBJ2-7; TRBD2 aligns across 8 bases. Germline trimming cut 1 base from V and 2 bases from J; bases unmatched to any gene: 5. The CDR3 contains 15 residues. In germline, CDR1 is SGHRS, CDR2 YFSETQ. The chain's CDR3 is CASSLTAGGPYEQYF. In DNA, the CDR3 is TGCGCCAGCAGCTTGACGGCGGGGGGCCCCTACGAGCAGTACTTC.

V is TRBV5-1 and J is TRBJ2-1; 7 bases line up with TRBD2. This CDR3 has 13 residues. V gave up 0 bases and J gave up 6 bases; unmatched junction bases: 0. CDR1 SGHRS and CDR2 YFSETQ come from the germline V gene. CDR3 nucleotide sequence: TGCGCCAGCAGCTTGGTAGCGGGCAATGAGCAGTTCTTC. Translated: CASSLVAGNEQFF.

The chain is built from TRBV4-3 and TRBJ2-7; maybe TRBD2 (6 bases). The germline V and J ends were trimmed by 4 bases and 3 bases, with 13 bases remaining between them. Germline V gene data show CDR1 as LGHNA and CDR2 as YSLEER. The length of the CDR3 is 14 residues. The CDR3 reads CASSLSVGGYEQYF. The CDR3 DNA follows: TGCGCCAGCAGCCTAAGCGTGGGGGGCTACGAGCAGTACTTC.

This clonotype was seen at least ten times. The J gene is TRBJ1-6, the V gene TRBV7-8; D is possibly TRBD1 (5 bases). The CDR3 consists of 14 residues. Germline CDR1 and CDR2: SGHVS and FQNEAQ. V was clipped by 3 bases and J by 6 bases, with 9 bases between them. The CDR3 sequence is CASSFGTVNSPLHF. DNA of the CDR3: TGTGCCAGCAGCTTTGGGACGGTTAATTCACCCCTCCACTTT.

The rearrangement links TRBV2 to TRBJ1-1; possibly TRBD1 for D (5 bases). Per germline, CDR1 SNHLY and CDR2 FYNNEI. V dropped 5 bases and J dropped 1 base, with 14 bases sitting between them. The CDR3 is made up of 15 amino acids. The CDR3 protein is CASSLMGLQNTEAFF. CDR3 bases: TGTGCCAGCAGTCTGATGGGACTCCAGAACACTGAAGCTTTCTTT.

This clonotype was found a few times. The CDR3 is CASSYTGTSARTDTQYF. The CDR3 bases are TGTGCCAGCAGTTACACAGGGACTAGCGCCCGCACAGATACGCAGTATTTT. The chain is built from TRBV6-5 and TRBJ2-3, with 10 bases lining up with TRBD2. Looked up from germline, CDR1 is MNHEY and CDR2 is SVGAGI. The V gene end was trimmed by 2 bases and the J gene end by 1 base; junction bases not matched to a gene: 6. The length of the CDR3 is 17 residues.

J is TRBJ2-3 and V is TRBV5-1; no reliable D call. Trimming pared 0 bases from V and 2 bases from J, leaving 16 bases between. CDR1 and CDR2 from the germline V gene are SGHRS and YFSETQ. This CDR3 contains 17 residues. CDR3 DNA sequence: TGCGCCAGCAGCTTGGACTCCATCGGTAGGGTCACAGATACGCAGTATTTT. This codes for CASSLDSIGRVTDTQYF. Supplemented by reference TRBV5-1 and TRBJ2-3, the full variable domain reads KAGVTQTPRYLIKTRGQQVTLSCSPISGHRSVSWYQQTPGQGLQFLFEYFSETQRNKGNFPGRFSGRQFSNSRSEMNVSTLELGDSALYLCASSLDSIGRVTDTQYFGPGTRLTVL.

The sample holds a few counts of this clonotype. The CDR3 DNA sequence: TGTGCCAGCAGTTTTATAGCGGAGAACACCGGGGAGCTGTTTTTT. Protein product: CASSFIAENTGELFF. This chain joins TRBV6-5 and TRBJ2-2, with D possibly TRBD2 on 6 matching bases. The germline V gene encodes CDR1 MNHEY and CDR2 SVGAGI. V was cut by 4 bases and J by 1 base, with 10 bases left in between. This CDR3 comprises 15 residues.

This clonotype was seen a handful of times. V gene TRBV20-1 combines with J gene TRBJ2-7, with 9 positions matching TRBD1. This CDR3 is 13 amino acids long. From germline, CDR1 is DFQATT and CDR2 SNEGSKA (reference sequence). V shed 4 bases and J 3 bases; nucleotides not matched to a gene: 4. DNA for the CDR3: TGCAGTGCTAACCGGGACAGGGACTACGAGCAGTACTTC. This encodes CSANRDRDYEQYF.

The chain combines TRBV5-1 with TRBJ2-7; 7 positions match TRBD2. This CDR3 has 14 amino acids. Germline-derived CDR1 and CDR2 are SGHRS and YFSETQ. Losses at the gene ends were 1 base for V and 4 bases for J; bases not matched to a gene: 5. Here the CDR3 DNA reads TGCGCCAGCAGCTTGAGGGGACTAACGTACGAGCAGTACTTC. Its protein is CASSLRGLTYEQYF.

The chain combines TRBV12-3 or TRBV12-4 with TRBJ2-3, with 8 bases aligning to TRBD1. The V gene end was trimmed by 5 bases and the J gene end by 6 bases; junction bases not matched to a gene: 10. The CDR3 contains 15 residues. The CDR3 region has the DNA TGTGCCAGCAGTGATTATCAGGGGGCAGGGGATACGCAGTATTTT. Translated, it gives CASSDYQGAGDTQYF.

The table lists this clonotype with a few counts. DNA of the CDR3: TGTGCCAGTAGTATAGTCCTAAATTCCTACGAGCAGTACTTC. It translates to CASSIVLNSYEQYF. The chain joins TRBV19 to TRBJ2-7; D is undetermined. Trimming removed 1 base at V and 1 base at J, with 8 bases between. The germline gives CDR1 LNHDA, CDR2 SQIVND (reference sequence). The CDR3 totals 14 residues.